A selection of T cell receptor beta chains follows, all from one sample in a study of identical twins. One entry per CDR3 protein, called by TCRdb with MiXCR from the 5' RACE reads. This sample has some 270,000 distinct CDR3 sequences, with about 8.9% found just once. These same records also appear under a second study, on yellow fever vaccine responses in identical twins.

The sample taken for sequencing was CD8+ T cells sorted from blood. The receptors stem from a woman under 30 in good health. The CDR3 runs from the conserved cysteine through the conserved F or W. Fields, in order: D gene, V gene, clone size, J gene, CDR3 protein, CDR3 DNA. A D gene is named only where the DNA matches it firmly. The size field is filled for only some rows; it gives once, few, many or a size class.

-,TRBV7-9,few,TRBJ2-5,CASSLLQDFQETQYF,TGTGCCAGCAGCTTATTACAGGACTTCCAAGAGACCCAGTACTTC
-,TRBV21-1,-,TRBJ2-5,CASSLLTGEETQYF,TGTGCCAGCAGCCTTCTGACAGGGGAGGAGACCCAGTACTTC
-,TRBV7-9,-,TRBJ2-7,CASSPRDFAYEQYF,TGTGCCAGCAGCCCCCGGGACTTCGCATACGAGCAGTACTTC
-,TRBV24-1,few,TRBJ1-5,CATSGAGDLIDQPQHF,TGTGCCACCAGTGGGGCAGGGGACTTAATCGATCAGCCCCAGCATTTT
TRBD2,TRBV6-1,many,TRBJ2-7,CASRPIGLAGGFGDEQYF,TGTGCCAGCAGACCGATTGGACTAGCGGGAGGGTTTGGCGACGAGCAGTACTTC
-,TRBV11-2,-,TRBJ2-1,CASSRTRQGYGYNEQFF,TGTGCCAGCAGCCGGACTCGGCAAGGGTACGGCTACAATGAGCAGTTCTTC
-,TRBV6-2/TRBV6-3,few,TRBJ2-3,CASSYLASGVDTQYF,TGTGCCAGCAGTTACTTGGCCTCTGGGGTGGATACGCAGTATTTT
-,TRBV25-1,many,TRBJ2-1,CASSEWAGTNNEQFF,TGTGCCAGCAGTGAATGGGCGGGAACTAACAATGAGCAGTTCTTC
TRBD2,TRBV2,many,TRBJ2-1,CASSEALTSGVYNEQFF,TGTGCCAGCAGTGAAGCGCTGACTAGCGGGGTATACAATGAGCAGTTCTTC
-,TRBV20-1,few,TRBJ2-1,CSALGRLLNEQFF,TGCAGTGCTTTAGGCCGATTGTTAAATGAGCAGTTCTTC
-,TRBV27,-,TRBJ2-7,CASSLKVAAYEQYF,TGTGCCAGCAGCTTGAAAGTCGCGGCCTACGAGCAGTACTTC
TRBD2,TRBV7-9,-,TRBJ2-1,CASSPGTSGRVRNEQFF,TGTGCCAGCAGCCCCGGGACTAGCGGGAGGGTGCGAAATGAGCAGTTCTTC
TRBD1,TRBV7-9,-,TRBJ1-1,CASSLRQGRRNTEAFF,TGTGCCAGCAGCCTCCGACAGGGAAGGAGGAACACTGAAGCTTTCTTT
-,TRBV29-1,-,TRBJ2-7,CSVEVRGDEQYF,TGCAGCGTTGAAGTACGAGGGGACGAGCAGTACTTC
TRBD2,TRBV7-9,-,TRBJ2-2,CASSFPGLLNTGELFF,TGTGCCAGCAGCTTTCCGGGACTACTAAACACCGGGGAGCTGTTTTTT
TRBD2,TRBV5-5,few,TRBJ2-1,CASSLVLAGPPEQFF,TGTGCCAGCAGCTTAGTACTAGCGGGACCGCCCGAGCAGTTCTTC
-,TRBV20-1,many,TRBJ2-1,CSARDTFGVDEQFF,TGCAGTGCTAGAGATACGTTCGGGGTGGATGAGCAGTTCTTC
TRBD2,TRBV6-2/TRBV6-3,few,TRBJ2-2,CASSYSGTSERSGELFF,TGTGCCAGCAGTTACTCGGGGACTAGCGAGCGGTCCGGGGAGCTGTTTTTT
-,TRBV20-1,-,TRBJ2-7,CSARDRGAPSYEQYF,TGCAGTGCTAGAGATCGAGGGGCTCCCTCCTACGAGCAGTACTTC
-,TRBV28,-,TRBJ2-7,CASSLLATYEQYF,TGTGCCAGCAGTTTACTCGCGACCTACGAGCAGTACTTC
-,TRBV28,few,TRBJ2-1,CASSLLQGILNEQFF,TGTGCCAGCAGTTTATTACAGGGAATTCTCAATGAGCAGTTCTTC
-,TRBV20-1,few,TRBJ2-7,CSARDQERSMYYEQYF,TGCAGTGCTAGAGATCAAGAGCGGTCTATGTACTACGAGCAGTACTTC
TRBD2,TRBV12-3/TRBV12-4,many,TRBJ2-3,CASSLSGGLEFTDTQYF,TGTGCCAGCAGTTTAAGCGGAGGACTAGAGTTCACAGATACGCAGTATTTT
-,TRBV27,many,TRBJ2-5,CASSSPQLGRPQETQYF,TGTGCCAGCAGTTCCCCCCAGCTCGGACGGCCCCAAGAGACCCAGTACTTC
TRBD1,TRBV6-5,few,TRBJ1-1,CASSYQTGGIEAFF,TGTGCCAGCAGTTACCAGACAGGGGGGATTGAAGCTTTCTTT
-,TRBV3-1,many,TRBJ2-5,CASSQEDLVQETQYF,TGTGCCAGCAGCCAAGAAGACCTAGTACAAGAGACCCAGTACTTC
-,TRBV7-8,-,TRBJ2-4,CASSLNDRPKNIQYF,TGTGCCAGCAGCCTTAACGACAGGCCCAAAAACATTCAGTACTTC
-,TRBV29-1,few,TRBJ1-2,CSVEEALWGNYGYTF,TGCAGCGTTGAAGAAGCCTTATGGGGAAACTATGGCTACACCTTC
TRBD1,TRBV4-1,-,TRBJ2-1,CASSQTTGYPYNEQFF,TGCGCCAGCAGCCAAACGACAGGGTACCCCTACAATGAGCAGTTCTTC
TRBD2,TRBV29-1,-,TRBJ2-7,CSVGTTINYEQYF,TGCAGCGTGGGGACTACTATAAACTACGAGCAGTACTTC
-,TRBV20-1,many,TRBJ1-5,CTVGGLDSQPQHF,TGCACTGTGGGCGGTCTTGATAGTCAGCCCCAGCATTTT
-,TRBV4-3,-,TRBJ2-1,CASSQLWYNEQFF,TGCGCCAGCAGCCAACTATGGTACAATGAGCAGTTCTTC
-,TRBV12-3/TRBV12-4,-,TRBJ1-3,CATNSGGTGNTIYF,TGTGCCACCAACTCAGGAGGGACTGGAAACACCATATATTTT
-,TRBV4-3,few,TRBJ2-1,CASSQDVVSSYNEQFF,TGCGCCAGCAGCCAAGATGTGGTTAGCTCCTACAATGAGCAGTTCTTC
TRBD2,TRBV28,few,TRBJ2-5,CASRSGGLDPKKTQYF,TGTGCCAGCAGGAGCGGGGGACTTGATCCCAAGAAGACCCAGTACTTC
-,TRBV7-6,few,TRBJ2-4,CASSLWGGTAREKNIQYF,TGTGCCAGCAGCTTATGGGGGGGGACAGCCAGAGAGAAAAACATTCAGTACTTC
-,TRBV27,many,TRBJ2-4,CASSLWRGKEIQYF,TGTGCCAGCAGTTTATGGAGGGGGAAGGAAATTCAGTACTTC
-,TRBV7-9,few,TRBJ2-7,CASTPPGSYEQYF,TGTGCCAGCACCCCCCCAGGGTCCTACGAGCAGTACTTC
-,TRBV5-1,-,TRBJ2-2,CASSFEGVGGELFF,TGCGCCAGCAGCTTCGAGGGAGTGGGCGGGGAGCTGTTTTTT
TRBD1,TRBV27,-,TRBJ2-7,CASSFLTGALRHEQYF,TGTGCCAGCAGTTTTCTAACAGGGGCTCTCCGTCACGAGCAGTACTTC
-,TRBV28,few,TRBJ2-7,CASLGHPTPYEQYF,TGTGCCAGCCTGGGACACCCCACCCCCTACGAGCAGTACTTC
-,TRBV7-9,many,TRBJ2-7,CASSGTSPIGYEQYF,TGTGCCAGCAGCGGGACTTCCCCGATTGGGTACGAGCAGTACTTC
-,TRBV2,few,TRBJ2-5,CASSDPLVLTDQETQYF,TGTGCCAGCAGTGACCCACTAGTCCTGACAGATCAAGAGACCCAGTACTTC
TRBD1,TRBV7-9,many,TRBJ2-7,CASSPPDRRGYEQYF,TGTGCCAGCAGCCCCCCGGACAGGAGAGGCTACGAGCAGTACTTC
-,TRBV6-1,few,TRBJ2-5,CASSTANQGLETQYF,TGTGCCAGCAGTACCGCCAACCAGGGACTAGAGACCCAGTACTTC
-,TRBV5-5,few,TRBJ2-1,CASSLRDGPMVEQFF,TGTGCCAGCAGCTTGCGGGACGGACCTATGGTTGAGCAGTTCTTC
TRBD1,TRBV5-1,few,TRBJ1-2,CASSLDTGGYGYTF,TGCGCCAGCAGCTTGGACACAGGGGGCTATGGCTACACCTTC
TRBD2,TRBV25-1,many,TRBJ2-1,CASVDGGSYNEQFF,TGTGCCAGCGTTGACGGGGGGTCCTACAATGAGCAGTTCTTC
-,TRBV27,-,TRBJ2-1,CASSSLQRINEQFF,TGTGCCAGCAGTTCGCTTCAACGGATAAATGAGCAGTTCTTC
TRBD1,TRBV27,few,TRBJ2-5,CASSTTTGWTETQYF,TGTGCCAGCAGTACTACGACAGGGTGGACAGAGACCCAGTACTTC
-,TRBV27,many,TRBJ2-4,CASSFGGRNIQYF,TGTGCCAGCAGTTTCGGGGGCAGGAACATTCAGTACTTC
-,TRBV10-3,many,TRBJ2-5,CAISHPGIGETQYF,TGTGCCATCAGTCACCCTGGGATAGGGGAGACCCAGTACTTC
-,TRBV10-3,many,TRBJ2-3,CATVSEGSTDTQYF,TGTGCCACCGTGAGCGAGGGTAGCACAGATACGCAGTATTTT
-,TRBV27,few,TRBJ2-7,CASSSPTGAATYEQYF,TGTGCCAGCAGTTCCCCTACGGGAGCCGCTACCTACGAGCAGTACTTC
TRBD2,TRBV20-1,few,TRBJ2-2,CSARGTSGRSTGELFF,TGCAGTGCTAGGGGGACTAGCGGGAGATCCACCGGGGAGCTGTTTTTT